The subject of this entry is one T cell receptor beta chain. This record comes from a study of blood T cell repertoires in COVID-19. V dropped 4 bases and J dropped 4 bases, with 11 bases sitting between them. Germline CDR1 reads SGDLS; CDR2 reads YYNGEE. There are 13 residues in the CDR3. Original handling: Reference gene primer amplification gave nucleated cell count estimates. This table comes from immunoSEQ multiplex PCR, and its TCRdb copy is limited to in-frame clones, with some not included. V and J calls and clone size come straight from that table; D and trimming were deduced from the DNA. This sample yields roughly 140,000 clones, of which 87% are seen a single time; about 11% belongs to the top ten.

What was sequenced was PBMCs or T cells enriched from blood (not recorded which). This chain joins TRBV9 and TRBJ1-1, with D possibly matching TRBD1 (5 bases). The sequence came from a man in his 60s who had recovered from COVID-19. CDR3 in amino acids: CASSTRQTTEAFF. The DNA for the CDR3 is TGTGCCAGCAGCACTCGACAGACCACTGAAGCTTTCTTT.